This T cell receptor (beta chain) was retrieved from a study of spatial heterogeneity in lung cancer. This clonotype was recorded at least ten times. The antigen is unknown. Trimming cost V 4 bases and J 0 bases; bases outside gene matches: 5. CDR3 size: 16 residues. Stated time point: sample taken at primary tumor resection. TCRdb called the 5' RACE reads again in MiXCR, with one record for every CDR3 protein. The sample includes approximately 8,500 distinct CDR3 sequences, about 12% of them seen just once. Study-level points and caveats: For expanded intratumoral alpha and beta TCRs, counts tracked tumor mutation counts.

The specimen comprised lung tumor tissue, sampled at surgery. This receptor was identified in a male donor with early-stage non-small cell lung cancer. The chain joins TRBV12-3 or TRBV12-4 to TRBJ2-3; 9 bases line up with TRBD2. The DNA for the CDR3 is TGTGCCAGCAGTTCCAGACTAGCGGCTAGCACAGATACGCAGTATTTT. It is translated as CASSSRLAASTDTQYF.